This T cell receptor (beta chain) is from a study of immune evolution from preneoplasia to lung adenocarcinoma. V gave up 4 bases and J gave up 5 bases; unmatched junction bases: 5. The germline gives CDR1 MDHEN, CDR2 SYDVKM. This CDR3 has 14 residues. Clones were sequenced by immunoSEQ multiplex PCR, and TCRdb holds only the in-frame ones, with some missing. The repertoire has fewer than 9,500 clones, around 86% of them found once; the top ten carry approximately 8.3%. The sequence was obtained from a donor older than 65 with lung adenocarcinoma. This rearrangement joins TRBV28 to TRBJ1-5, with 7 bases aligning to TRBD1. What was sequenced was FFPE minimally invasive lung adenocarcinoma tissue. The CDR3 reads CASSSTGDYQPQHF. CDR3 DNA sequence: TGTGCCAGCAGTTCAACAGGGGACTATCAGCCCCAGCATTTT. The entire variable domain, with the rest obtained from reference TRBV28 and TRBJ1-5, is as follows: DVKVTQSSRYLVKRTGEKVFLECVQDMDHENMFWYRQDPGLGLRLIYFSYDVKMKEKGDIPEGYSVSREKKERFSLILESASTNQTSMYLCASSSTGDYQPQHFGDGTRLSIL.